The sequence of this T cell receptor beta chain was determined in a study of brain metastases from non-small cell lung cancer (dated by TCRdb to the late 2010s). Some background on the complete study: In non-small-cell lung cancer patients, the researchers characterized the immune microenvironment of brain metastases and primary tumors that had been resected as matched pairs. What the authors observed across the whole study: T-cell clones were apparently expanded in 64% of brain metastases relative to the matched primary tumors. Lower T-cell infiltration was exhibited by brain metastases compared with primary tumors (P < 0.001). TCR repertoires were found to be largely shared between paired brain metastases and primary tumors, although sparse T-cell densities were observed in the brain metastases.

The library was obtained by the immunoSEQ multiplex PCR assay. Alongside a 770-gene immune expression panel, the team sequenced the T-cell receptor beta chain repertoire. The table was pulled from immuneACCESS by TCRdb, which kept in-frame rearrangements only. Such tables lose some clones; where checked, under half of the loss comes from unresolved V genes, and the rest has no known cause. The sample table lists some 4,000 clones, about 85% of them with a count of one. Around 3.9% of the sample goes to the ten largest clones. A remark on this clone: Its antigen is still unknown. Per-base quality was not reported, and no clone a single base away is much larger than it.

The cohort comprised 30 to 45 patients with surgically resected non-small-cell lung cancer who had both primary tumor and brain metastasis specimens. The tumor specimens used were formalin-fixed, paraffin-embedded tissues taken from archives. The CDR3 numbers 14 residues from cysteine through phenylalanine. This entry keeps only the CDR3 DNA: 42 bases, framed from base 1. V is shortened by 4 bases, J by 6 bases, and the region joining them spans 12 bases. The germline V gene supplies CDR1 MGHDK and CDR2 SYGVNS. The sequence came from a donor over 35 with non-small cell lung cancer. Sequences were obtained from primary lung tumor tissue. The cell subset or site label on this specimen signifies: primary lung tumor paired with brain metastasis. The chain was built from TRBV25-1 and TRBJ2-2, with the D gene not confidently named. The bases read TGTGCCAGCAGTGTAAGGGTTGAAGCCGGGGAGCTGTTTTTT. Translated, this is CASSVRVEAGELFF.